The 20 T cell receptor beta chains below come from one sample, sequenced in a study of blood T cell repertoires in COVID-19. Data came from immunoSEQ multiplex PCR; TCRdb stores just in-frame clones and leaves some out. Of roughly 360,000 clones listed, about four fifths were seen once; the top ten hold 5% to 5.5%. The sequenced sample consisted of PBMCs or T cells enriched from blood (not recorded which). The receptors come from a woman between 50 and 59 years old who had recovered from COVID-19.

This chain connects TRBV10-3 to TRBJ1-4; D remains unclear. V was trimmed by 0 bases and J by 10 bases, leaving 15 bases between them. Germline values: CDR1 ENHRY, CDR2 SYGVKD. The CDR3 loop spans 15 amino acids. This CDR3 reads CAISESGRKEGKLFF. The CDR3 DNA is TGTGCCATCAGTGAGTCTGGCAGGAAGGAGGGAAAACTGTTTTTT.

This clone has a handful of counts. V gene TRBV30 combines with J gene TRBJ1-5; D unclear. The length of the CDR3 is 14 residues. CDR1 GTSNPN and CDR2 SVGIG come from the germline V gene (reference sequence). Trimming removed 0 bases from V and 4 bases from J, with 10 bases in between. The chain's CDR3 is CAWSVGDENQPQHF. CDR3 nucleotides: TGTGCCTGGAGTGTTGGAGATGAGAATCAGCCCCAGCATTTT.

V and J are TRBV7-2 and TRBJ2-1, with 8 bases fitting TRBD2. This CDR3 is 12 amino acids long. The V and J ends lost 6 bases and 12 bases, in that order; junction bases with no gene match: 7. Germline CDR1 is SGHTA and CDR2 is FQGNSA. CDR3 sequence: CASSVPGGRQFF. CDR3 DNA sequence: TGTGCCAGCAGTGTTCCGGGGGGGCGGCAGTTCTTC.

This rearrangement joins TRBV7-8 to TRBJ2-1, with D possibly being TRBD2 (5 bases). Between the trimmed V and J ends, which lost 0 bases and 2 bases, there was a span of 11 bases. Germline CDR1 is SGHVS and CDR2 is FQNEAQ. The CDR3 runs to 16 residues. DNA of the CDR3: TGTGCCAGCAGCTTAGCCGGCGGGCCGCCCTACAATGAGCAGTTCTTC. Its protein is CASSLAGGPPYNEQFF.

The chain uses TRBV2 and TRBJ2-3; the match to TRBD2 covers 10 bases. Trimming at V came to 4 bases and at J to 3 bases, leaving 7 bases not matched to a gene. This CDR3 has 16 amino acids. Germline V lookup: CDR1 SNHLY, CDR2 FYNNEI. The CDR3, as DNA: TGTGCCAGCAGTGGAGCGGGGGGGCCCCGGACAGATACGCAGTATTTT. Its translation is CASSGAGGPRTDTQYF.

This chain connects TRBV19 to TRBJ1-1; D is unclear. In germline, CDR1 is LNHDA, CDR2 SQIVND (reference sequence). Between the trimmed V and J ends, which lost 7 bases and 1 base, there was a span of 10 bases. There are 13 residues in the CDR3. CDR3: CASMTFWNTEAFF. The CDR3 DNA sequence: TGTGCCAGTATGACTTTTTGGAACACTGAAGCTTTCTTT.

This clone appeared a few times. This rearrangement joins TRBV7-2 to TRBJ1-2; D ambiguous. V was cut by 0 bases and J by 8 bases, with 13 bases left in between. The CDR3 runs to 14 residues. In germline, CDR1 is SGHTA, CDR2 FQGNSA. CDR3: CASSLAQERAGYTF. CDR3 bases: TGTGCCAGCAGCTTAGCGCAGGAACGCGCCGGCTACACCTTC. Complete variable domain (other parts from reference TRBV7-2 and TRBJ1-2): GAGVSQSPSNKVTEKGKDVELRCDPISGHTALYWYRQSLGQGLEFLIYFQGNSAPDKSGLPSDRFSAERTGGSVSTLTIQRTQQEDSAVYLCASSLAQERAGYTFGSGTRLTVV.

The chain couples TRBV7-9 to TRBJ2-2, with D perhaps TRBD1 (6 bases). The CDR3 extends over 14 amino acids. Trimming took 6 bases from V and 1 from J, leaving 9 bases between them. CDR1 and CDR2 (germline): SEHNR, FQNEAQ (reference sequence). CDR3 amino acids: CASRVQGNTGELFF. In DNA, the CDR3 is TGTGCCAGCAGGGTACAGGGGAACACCGGGGAGCTGTTTTTT. Combining the CDR3 with reference TRBV7-9 and TRBJ2-2 gives the whole variable domain DTGVSQNPRHKITKRGQNVTFRCDPISEHNRLYWYRQTLGQGPEFLTYFQNEAQLEKSRLLSDRFSAERPKGSFSTLEIQRTEQGDSAMYLCASRVQGNTGELFFGEGSRLTVL.

The chain links TRBV7-6 to TRBJ2-7; 9 bases agree with TRBD2. V shed 5 bases and J 4 bases; nucleotides not matched to a gene: 12. The CDR3 spans 16 residues. The V gene's germline CDR1 is SGHVS and CDR2 FNYEAQ. CDR3 nucleotides: TGTGCCAGCAGCCCCTCGGGCGGGACTAGCAAATACGAGCAGTACTTC. Its protein product is CASSPSGGTSKYEQYF.

This clone was recorded a few times. J is TRBJ2-1 and V is TRBV6-6, with 7 bases aligning to TRBD2. This CDR3 has 19 amino acids. CDR1 and CDR2 from the germline V gene are MNHNY and SVGAGI (reference sequence). V shed 5 bases, J shed 9 bases, and the junction held 25 bases outside the gene matches. CDR3 amino acids: CASSPGASGSRLPSLEQFF. As DNA, the CDR3 is TGTGCCAGCAGTCCCGGGGCTAGCGGAAGCCGGCTGCCGTCCCTTGAGCAGTTCTTC.

This clone was found once. The chain couples TRBV30 to TRBJ2-2; a possible D gene is TRBD1 (7 bases). The CDR3 is 16 amino acids. V was pared by 1 base and J by 6 bases, with 18 bases between. Germline V gives CDR1 GTSNPN, CDR2 SVGIG (reference sequence). CDR3 sequence reads: CAWSGSGGIMAGELFF. The CDR3 DNA follows: TGTGCCTGGAGTGGGTCAGGGGGGATAATGGCCGGGGAGCTGTTTTTT.

V is TRBV2 and J is TRBJ1-2, with TRBD1 matching 9 bases. The length of the CDR3 is 15 residues. Germline assignment: CDR1 SNHLY and CDR2 FYNNEI. The V and J ends lost 4 bases and 8 bases, in that order; junction bases with no gene match: 11. Here the CDR3 DNA reads TGTGCCAGCAGTGCACAAACCAGGACAGGGGAAGGCTACACCTTC. Its protein is CASSAQTRTGEGYTF.

In this sample, this clone turned up a few times. The chain recombines TRBV19 with TRBJ2-1, with 7 bases matching TRBD2. J gave up 1 base and V 5 bases, and 5 bases lay outside the gene matches. Germline CDR1 and CDR2: LNHDA and SQIVND (reference sequence). The CDR3 covers 15 residues. The CDR3: CASSPSSGSYNEQFF. The CDR3 DNA sequence: TGTGCCAGTAGTCCGAGTAGCGGGTCCTACAATGAGCAGTTCTTC.

The CDR3 protein is CASSLRREQFF. CDR3 DNA: TGTGCCAGCAGCCTGAGGCGTGAGCAGTTCTTC. The chain employs TRBV7-8 and TRBJ2-1; D gene unclear. The CDR3 has 11 residues. Germline V lookup: CDR1 SGHVS, CDR2 FQNEAQ. The V and J ends lost 5 bases and 9 bases respectively, with 8 bases between them. Looking up the rest from reference TRBV7-8 and TRBJ2-1 gives the full variable domain: GAGVSQSPRYKVAKRGQDVALRCDPISGHVSLFWYQQALGQGPEFLTYFQNEAQLDKSGLPSDRFFAERPEGSVSTLKIQRTQQEDSAVYLCASSLRREQFFGPGTRLTVL.

The chain uses TRBV7-9 and TRBJ1-1, with a possible D match to TRBD1 (5 bases). From germline, CDR1 is SEHNR and CDR2 FQNEAQ (reference sequence). Trimming stripped 5 bases from V and 5 bases from J, with 15 bases between. The CDR3 covers 14 residues. CDR3 DNA sequence: TGTGCCAGCAGCCAGGGCGCGGGGTGGACTGAAGCTTTCTTT. Encoded protein: CASSQGAGWTEAFF.

This sequence joins TRBV2 and TRBJ2-7, with a weak D call TRBD2 (5 bases). Germline V gene lookup returns CDR1 SNHLY and CDR2 FYNNEI. The CDR3 is 15 amino acids. V lost 6 bases and J 6 bases, leaving 21 bases between the germline ends. This chain's CDR3 is CASSRDLGNRGEQYF. The CDR3 region has the DNA TGTGCCAGCAGCCGGGATCTCGGGAACCGGGGCGAGCAGTACTTC. Full variable domain (rest looked up from reference TRBV2 and TRBJ2-7): EPEVTQTPSHQVTQMGQEVILRCVPISNHLYFYWYRQILGQKVEFLVSFYNNEISEKSEIFDDQFSVERPDGSNFTLKIRSTKLEDSAMYFCASSRDLGNRGEQYFGPGTRLTVT.

The V call is TRBV12-5, the J call TRBJ1-5; 9 bases map to TRBD1. Germline V lookup: CDR1 LGHNT, CDR2 FRNRAP. The CDR3 is made up of 19 amino acids. With 0 bases clipped from V and 6 bases from J, the junction kept 15 bases outside the gene matches. The CDR3 is CASGLVLGSGQGRGQPQHF. The CDR3 DNA sequence: TGTGCTAGTGGTTTGGTACTAGGATCGGGACAGGGAAGAGGTCAGCCCCAGCATTTT.

This rearrangement joins TRBV6-2 or TRBV6-3 to TRBJ2-2; 11 nucleotides agree with TRBD1. Germline loops: CDR1 MNHEY, CDR2 SVGEGT. The CDR3 spans 15 residues. V lost 4 bases and J lost 5; bases outside the gene matches: 3. The CDR3 DNA is TGTGCCAGCAGTTTGGGACAGGGGGAGACCGGGGAGCTGTTTTTT. This encodes CASSLGQGETGELFF.

This clone was seen more than once but under ten times. J is TRBJ2-1 and V is TRBV12-5, with 7 bases aligning to TRBD2. The V gene end was trimmed by 7 bases and the J gene end by 4 bases; junction bases not matched to a gene: 10. The germline V gene encodes CDR1 LGHNT and CDR2 FRNRAP. The CDR3 spans 15 residues. This chain's CDR3 is CASVAGEAIYNEQFF. The CDR3 bases are TGTGCTAGTGTAGCGGGCGAAGCGATATACAATGAGCAGTTCTTC.

The rearrangement uses TRBV3-1 (or the pseudogene TRBV3-2) and TRBJ2-5; possible D gene TRBD2, 5 bases. The CDR3 loop spans 14 amino acids. V was cut by 4 bases and J by 5 bases, with 14 bases left in between. CDR1 LGHDT and CDR2 YNNKEL come from the germline V gene (reference sequence). The CDR3 region has the DNA TGTGCCAGCAGCCCGCCGGGTAGGGAGGAGACCCAGTACTTC. Residues: CASSPPGREETQYF.